The 3 T cell receptor beta chains reported below all come from one sample, sequenced in a study of shared clonotypes between healthy human individuals. The protocol was immunoSEQ multiplex PCR, while the TCRdb copy is restricted to in-frame clones and leaves out a portion. The table lists hundreds of thousands of clones, under 80% of them singletons. Sequencing was done on a sample of memory CD4+ T cells sorted from blood. Noted subset: CD45RA-negative fraction. These receptors came from a woman aged 25 to 45 in good health.

The V gene is TRBV6-1, the J gene TRBJ1-1, with a tentative D call TRBD1 (5 bases). CDR1 is MNHNS and CDR2 is SASEGT in the germline V gene. Trimming pared 5 bases from V and 4 bases from J, leaving 17 bases between. The CDR3 runs to 15 residues. CDR3 bases: TGTGCCAGCAGTCCCCGATCGCAGGGTTTCACTGAAGCTTTCTTT. This translates into CASSPRSQGFTEAFF.

The J gene is TRBJ2-7, the V gene TRBV7-9; maybe TRBD2 (6 bases). The V gene's germline CDR1 is SEHNR and CDR2 FQNEAQ (reference sequence). The CDR3 has 15 amino acids. With 5 bases removed from V and 0 bases from J, the gap between germline ends came to 14 bases. CDR3 sequence (DNA): TGTGCCAGCAGCACCCGGGTCGGGAGCTCCTACGAGCAGTACTTC. It yields the protein CASSTRVGSSYEQYF.

This sequence joins TRBV28 and TRBJ1-2; no reliable D call. V was clipped by 7 bases and J by 4 bases, with 16 bases between them. The CDR3 is 14 residues long. Germline V gene lookup returns CDR1 MDHEN and CDR2 SYDVKM. The CDR3 here is CASIHGASGYGYTF. The CDR3 bases are TGTGCCAGCATTCATGGCGCCAGCGGCTATGGCTACACCTTC.